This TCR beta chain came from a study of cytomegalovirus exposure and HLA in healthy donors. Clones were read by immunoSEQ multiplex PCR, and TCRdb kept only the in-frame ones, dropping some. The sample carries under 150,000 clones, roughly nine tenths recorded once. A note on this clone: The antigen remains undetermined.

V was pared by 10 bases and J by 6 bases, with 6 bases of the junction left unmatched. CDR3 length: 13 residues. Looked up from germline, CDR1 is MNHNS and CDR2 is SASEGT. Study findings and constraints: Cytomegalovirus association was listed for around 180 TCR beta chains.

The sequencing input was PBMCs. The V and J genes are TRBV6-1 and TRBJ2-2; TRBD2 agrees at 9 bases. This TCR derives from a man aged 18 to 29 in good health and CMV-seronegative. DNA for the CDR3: TGTGCCACGCGGGGGGGTGAGGCCGGGGAGCTGTTTTTT. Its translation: CATRGGEAGELFF.